These 18 T cell receptor beta chains were all obtained from the same sample, sequenced in a study of cytotoxic CD8 clonotypes in ibrutinib-treated CLL. Profiling relied on immunoSEQ multiplex PCR, and the TCRdb table lists in-frame clones only, not all of them. There are under 300,000 clones in the sample; 76% occur only once, and around 5.3% lies in the top ten. The sequences come from PBMCs, collected at disease progression, from a patient treated with ibrutinib. The receptors come from a human donor with chronic lymphocytic leukemia.

A few counts support this clone. The V and J genes are TRBV9 and TRBJ1-1; no clear D gene. The germline gives CDR1 SGDLS, CDR2 YYNGEE. CDR3 size: 14 residues. Trimming shortened V by 3 bases and J by 1 base, and 10 bases separated the two germline ends. This CDR3 is CASSAEGWNTEAFF. CDR3 DNA sequence: TGTGCCAGCAGCGCCGAGGGCTGGAACACTGAAGCTTTCTTT.

The chain combines TRBV11-2 with TRBJ2-2; 10 bases line up with TRBD1. Per germline, CDR1 SGHAT and CDR2 FQNNGV. CDR3 size: 15 residues. V lost 4 bases, J lost 4 bases, and 3 bases stayed unmatched. The CDR3 DNA sequence: TGTGCCAGCAGCTCAGGGACAGGGGTCACCGGGGAGCTGTTTTTT. It translates to CASSSGTGVTGELFF. Combining the CDR3 with reference TRBV11-2 and TRBJ2-2 gives the whole variable domain EAGVAQSPRYKIIEKRQSVAFWCNPISGHATLYWYQQILGQGPKLLIQFQNNGVVDDSQLPKDRFSAERLKGVDSTLKIQPAKLEDSAVYLCASSSGTGVTGELFFGEGSRLTVL.

The chain combines TRBV29-1 with TRBJ1-2; the D is unclear. Germline loops: CDR1 SQVTM, CDR2 ANQGSEA. The CDR3 spans 13 residues. V shed 5 bases and J shed 3 bases, with 13 bases lying between them. The CDR3 bases are TGCAGCGTTCTAGACGGTTTGGACTATGGCTACACCTTC. Its protein is CSVLDGLDYGYTF. Full variable domain (remainder filled in from reference TRBV29-1 and TRBJ1-2): SAVISQKPSRDICQRGTSLTIQCQVDSQVTMMFWYRQQPGQSLTLIATANQGSEATYESGFVIDKFPISRPNLTFSTLTVSNMSPEDSSIYLCSVLDGLDYGYTFGSGTRLTVV.

This chain joins TRBV7-6 and TRBJ1-3; tentative D call: TRBD1 (5 bases). The CDR3 totals 15 residues. Germline V gives CDR1 SGHVS, CDR2 FNYEAQ. The V end was cut by 0 bases, the J end by 4 bases, with 10 bases between. The CDR3 region is CASSLAMGTGNTIYF. Here the CDR3 DNA reads TGTGCCAGCAGCTTAGCAATGGGGACGGGAAACACCATATATTTT.

This clone was counted once. V usage is TRBV29-1 and J usage is TRBJ2-1, with D possibly TRBD2 on 6 matching bases. Trimming removed 1 base at V and 1 base at J, with 11 bases between. Germline values: CDR1 SQVTM, CDR2 ANQGSEA. The length of the CDR3 is 15 residues. The CDR3 region is CSVEGGTHSYNEQFF. In nucleotides, the CDR3 is TGCAGCGTTGAAGGGGGGACTCATTCCTACAATGAGCAGTTCTTC.

V is TRBV5-1 and J is TRBJ2-1; 7 positions match TRBD2. The ends lost 0 bases at V and 7 bases at J; junction bases unmatched: 7. The CDR3 is 15 residues long. Germline CDR1 and CDR2: SGHRS and YFSETQ. The CDR3 coding sequence is TGCGCCAGCAGCTTGGTCTGGGGAGGGAAGAATGAGCAGTTCTTC. Residues: CASSLVWGGKNEQFF.

The table lists this clone with a few counts. The chain combines TRBV12-5 with TRBJ2-5; no clear D. CDR1 and CDR2 (germline): LGHNT, FRNRAP. CDR3 length equals 11 residues. The V end was cut by 2 bases, the J end by 5 bases, with 3 bases between. CDR3 in DNA: TGTGCTAGTGGTTTGACGGAGACCCAGTACTTC. Translated: CASGLTETQYF.

This rearrangement joins TRBV5-1 to TRBJ1-6, with 11 bases fitting TRBD1. Per the germline V gene, CDR1 is SGHRS and CDR2 is YFSETQ. This CDR3 is 17 amino acids long. With 0 bases clipped from V and 12 bases from J, the junction kept 11 bases outside the gene matches. The DNA of the CDR3 is TGCGCCAGCAGCTTGGAAGCCCCCGGGACAGGGGGTATACCCCTCCACTTT. Amino acids: CASSLEAPGTGGIPLHF.

The chain couples TRBV19 to TRBJ2-2, with TRBD1 as a possible D gene (5 bases). The CDR3 sequence is 15 residues long. V was cut by 3 bases and J by 6 bases, with 14 bases left in between. In germline, CDR1 is LNHDA, CDR2 SQIVND (reference sequence). The CDR3 is CASSITLTGAGELFF. CDR3 DNA sequence: TGTGCCAGTAGTATCACCCTAACAGGCGCCGGGGAGCTGTTTTTT.

V and J are TRBV4-1 and TRBJ1-1; TRBD1 might be the D (5 bases). CDR1 is MGHRA, CDR2 YSYEKL, per germline. V dropped 2 bases and J dropped 1 base, with 8 bases sitting between them. The CDR3 covers 14 residues. CDR3 DNA: TGCGCCAGCAGCCAAAATGGGGCGAACACTGAAGCTTTCTTT. Residues: CASSQNGANTEAFF.

V usage is TRBV28 and J usage is TRBJ1-5; TRBD1 matches 7 bases. The CDR3 covers 15 residues. Germline values: CDR1 MDHEN, CDR2 SYDVKM. The J segment lost 2 bases and the V segment lost 10 bases, leaving 11 bases of the junction unmatched. This chain's CDR3 is CATLPTGAGNQPQHF. CDR3 DNA: TGTGCCACCCTTCCAACAGGGGCGGGCAATCAGCCCCAGCATTTT. Full variable domain (missing parts from reference TRBV28 and TRBJ1-5): DVKVTQSSRYLVKRTGEKVFLECVQDMDHENMFWYRQDPGLGLRLIYFSYDVKMKEKGDIPEGYSVSREKKERFSLILESASTNQTSMYLCATLPTGAGNQPQHFGDGTRLSIL.

This rearrangement joins TRBV4-1 to TRBJ1-6, with D possibly matching TRBD1 (5 bases). V lost 4 bases, J lost 7 bases, and 17 bases lay in between. CDR3 length: 16 residues. In germline, CDR1 is MGHRA, CDR2 YSYEKL. CDR3 nucleotide sequence: TGCGCCAGCAGCCCCACCGAGGGGCGGCGGAATTCACCCCTCCACTTT. This gives the protein CASSPTEGRRNSPLHF.

The chain employs TRBV29-1 and TRBJ1-5, with 8 bases fitting TRBD1. With 3 bases clipped from V and 1 base from J, the junction kept 8 bases outside the gene matches. There are 16 residues in the CDR3. Germline V lookup: CDR1 SQVTM, CDR2 ANQGSEA. The CDR3 reads CSVEPQDRGSNQPQHF. CDR3 nucleotide sequence: TGCAGCGTTGAGCCCCAAGACAGGGGAAGCAATCAGCCCCAGCATTTT.

The V and J genes are TRBV6-6 and TRBJ1-4; no clear D. The V gene lost 2 bases and the J gene lost 4 bases, with 11 bases spanning the gap. Per the germline V gene, CDR1 is MNHNY and CDR2 is SVGAGI (reference sequence). This CDR3 spans 15 amino acids. CDR3 loop: CASSYRTSNNEKLFF. CDR3 DNA: TGTGCCAGCAGTTACAGGACGTCGAATAATGAAAAACTGTTTTTT.

V usage is TRBV13 and J usage is TRBJ2-3; D possibly corresponds to TRBD2 (5 bases). Germline V CDR1 and CDR2: PRHDT, FYEKMQ (reference sequence). Trimming left V 5 bases short and J 2 bases short, with 14 bases between. This CDR3 has 15 residues. CDR3 sequence: CASSMHSVNTDTQYF. The CDR3 DNA reads TGTGCCAGCAGCATGCATAGCGTCAACACAGATACGCAGTATTTT. Together with reference TRBV13 and TRBJ2-3, the CDR3 gives the full variable domain: AAGVIQSPRHLIKEKRETATLKCYPIPRHDTVYWYQQGPGQDPQFLISFYEKMQSDKGSIPDRFSAQQFSDYHSELNMSSLELGDSALYFCASSMHSVNTDTQYFGPGTRLTVL.

The genes are TRBV28 and TRBJ2-3, with TRBD2 as a possible D gene (5 bases). This CDR3 is built from 14 residues. Germline CDR1 is MDHEN and CDR2 is SYDVKM. V lost 5 bases to trimming and J lost 5 bases, with 14 bases between them. In nucleotides, the CDR3 is TGTGCCAGCAGTCTAGGCCTTCGGGGAGATACGCAGTATTTT. Its protein is CASSLGLRGDTQYF.

The chain uses TRBV7-2 and TRBJ2-5, with D perhaps matching TRBD1 (6 bases). CDR3 length: 13 residues. Trimming removed 0 bases at V and 5 bases at J, with 7 bases between. The germline CDR1 and CDR2 sequences are SGHTA and FQGNSA. Here the CDR3 DNA reads TGTGCCAGCAGCTTAGCGGGGGCGGAGACCCAGTACTTC. Translation: CASSLAGAETQYF. The full variable domain, rest sourced from reference TRBV7-2 and TRBJ2-5, is GAGVSQSPSNKVTEKGKDVELRCDPISGHTALYWYRQSLGQGLEFLIYFQGNSAPDKSGLPSDRFSAERTGGSVSTLTIQRTQQEDSAVYLCASSLAGAETQYFGPGTRLLVL.

This chain joins TRBV5-1 and TRBJ1-2; 9 bases are a match to TRBD1. J gave up 4 bases and V 4 bases, and 20 bases lay outside the gene matches. The CDR3 sequence is 19 residues long. CDR1 and CDR2 (germline): SGHRS, YFSETQ. CDR3 loop: CASSPRRRSQGADFYGYTF. As DNA, the CDR3 is TGCGCCAGCAGCCCCCGGAGACGTTCACAGGGGGCTGACTTCTATGGCTACACCTTC.